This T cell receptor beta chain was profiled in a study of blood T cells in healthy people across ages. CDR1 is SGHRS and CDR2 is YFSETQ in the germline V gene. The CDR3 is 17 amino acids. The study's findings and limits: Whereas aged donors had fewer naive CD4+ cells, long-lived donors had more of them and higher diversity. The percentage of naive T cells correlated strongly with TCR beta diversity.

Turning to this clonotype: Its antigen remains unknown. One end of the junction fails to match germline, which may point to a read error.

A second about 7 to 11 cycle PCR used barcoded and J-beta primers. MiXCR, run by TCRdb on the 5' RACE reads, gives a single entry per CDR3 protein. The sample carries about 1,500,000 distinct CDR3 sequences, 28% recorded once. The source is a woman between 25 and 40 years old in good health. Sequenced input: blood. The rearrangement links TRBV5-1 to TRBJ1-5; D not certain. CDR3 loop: CASSQIPSDGEKQPRHF. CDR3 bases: TGCGCCAGCAGCCAGATCCCATCTGACGGGGAAAAACAGCCCCGGCATTTT.